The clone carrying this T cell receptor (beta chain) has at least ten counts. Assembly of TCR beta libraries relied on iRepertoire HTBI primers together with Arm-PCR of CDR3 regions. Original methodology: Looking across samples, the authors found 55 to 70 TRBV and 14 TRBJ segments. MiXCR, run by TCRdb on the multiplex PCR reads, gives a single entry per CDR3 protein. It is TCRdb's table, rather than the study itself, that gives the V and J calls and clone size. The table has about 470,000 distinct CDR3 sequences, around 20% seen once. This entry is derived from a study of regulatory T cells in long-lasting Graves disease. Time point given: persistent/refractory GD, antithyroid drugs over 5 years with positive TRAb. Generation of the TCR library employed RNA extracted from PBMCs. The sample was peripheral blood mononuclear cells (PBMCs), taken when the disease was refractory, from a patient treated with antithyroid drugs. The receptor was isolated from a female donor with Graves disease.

CDR3 loop: CASSQRSEQYF. The CDR3 DNA reads as TGCGCCAGCAGCCAAAGGTCCGAGCAGTACTTC. The rearrangement uses TRBV4-1 and TRBJ2-7; D remains ambiguous. Germline CDR1 and CDR2: MGHRA and YSYEKL. Trimming left V 2 bases short and J 6 bases short, with 5 bases between. The CDR3 is 11 amino acids.